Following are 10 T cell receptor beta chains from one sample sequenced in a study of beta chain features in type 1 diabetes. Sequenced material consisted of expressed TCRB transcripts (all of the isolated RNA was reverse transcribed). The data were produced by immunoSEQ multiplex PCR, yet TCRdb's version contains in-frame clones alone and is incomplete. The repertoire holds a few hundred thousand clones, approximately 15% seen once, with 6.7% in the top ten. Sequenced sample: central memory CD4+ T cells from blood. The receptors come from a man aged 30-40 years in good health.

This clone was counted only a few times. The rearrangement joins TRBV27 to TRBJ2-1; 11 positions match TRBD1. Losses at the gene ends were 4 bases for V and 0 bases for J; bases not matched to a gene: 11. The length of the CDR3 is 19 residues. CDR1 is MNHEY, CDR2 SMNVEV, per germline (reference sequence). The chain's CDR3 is CASSSGQGARLISYNEQFF. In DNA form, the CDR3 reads TGTGCCAGCAGTTCAGGACAGGGGGCGCGACTCATCTCCTACAATGAGCAGTTCTTC.

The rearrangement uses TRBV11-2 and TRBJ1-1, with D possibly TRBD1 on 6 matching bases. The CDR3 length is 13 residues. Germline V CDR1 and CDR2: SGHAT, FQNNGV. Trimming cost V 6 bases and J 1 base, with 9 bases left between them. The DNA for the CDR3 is TGTGCCAGCAGTCAGGGGCGGAACACTGAAGCTTTCTTT. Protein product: CASSQGRNTEAFF.

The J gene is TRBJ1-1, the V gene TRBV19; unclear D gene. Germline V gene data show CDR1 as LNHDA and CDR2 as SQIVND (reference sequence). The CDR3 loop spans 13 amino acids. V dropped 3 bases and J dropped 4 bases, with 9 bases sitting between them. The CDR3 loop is CASSMGFSTEAFF. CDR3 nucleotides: TGTGCCAGTAGTATGGGCTTCAGCACTGAAGCTTTCTTT.

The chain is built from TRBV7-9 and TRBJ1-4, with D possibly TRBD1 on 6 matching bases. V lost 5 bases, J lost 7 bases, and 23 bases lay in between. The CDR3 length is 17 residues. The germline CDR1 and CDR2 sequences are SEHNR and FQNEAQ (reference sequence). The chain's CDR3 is CASSVAQGIRLSEKLFF. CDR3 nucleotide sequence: TGTGCCAGCAGCGTTGCACAGGGAATTAGGCTTAGTGAAAAACTGTTTTTT. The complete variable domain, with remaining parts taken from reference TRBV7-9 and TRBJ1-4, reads DTGVSQNPRHKITKRGQNVTFRCDPISEHNRLYWYRQTLGQGPEFLTYFQNEAQLEKSRLLSDRFSAERPKGSFSTLEIQRTEQGDSAMYLCASSVAQGIRLSEKLFFGSGTQLSVL.

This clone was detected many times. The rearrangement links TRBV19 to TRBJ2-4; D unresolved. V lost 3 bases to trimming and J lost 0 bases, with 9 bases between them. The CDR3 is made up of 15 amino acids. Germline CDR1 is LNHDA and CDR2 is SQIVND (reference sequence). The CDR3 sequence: CASSIGLKAKNIQYF. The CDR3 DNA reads TGTGCCAGTAGTATCGGGCTTAAAGCCAAAAACATTCAGTACTTC. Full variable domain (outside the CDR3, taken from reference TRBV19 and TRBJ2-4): DGGITQSPKYLFRKEGQNVTLSCEQNLNHDAMYWYRQDPGQGLRLIYYSQIVNDFQKGDIAEGYSVSREKKESFPLTVTSAQKNPTAFYLCASSIGLKAKNIQYFGAGTRLSVL.

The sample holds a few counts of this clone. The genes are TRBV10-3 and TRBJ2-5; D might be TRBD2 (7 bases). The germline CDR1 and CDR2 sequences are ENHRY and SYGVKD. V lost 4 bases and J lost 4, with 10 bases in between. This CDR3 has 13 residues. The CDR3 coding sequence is TGTGCCATCAGTGGGGGGGGCGCAGAGACCCAGTACTTC. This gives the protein CAISGGGAETQYF.

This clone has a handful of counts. The DNA for the CDR3 is TGCGCCAGCAGCTTGGACGTTCGGAACTACGAGCAGTACGTC. Translating gives CASSLDVRNYEQYV. The rearrangement uses TRBV5-1 and TRBJ2-7; unclear D gene. The CDR3 has 14 residues. V shed 0 bases and J shed 3 bases, with 10 bases lying between them. From germline, CDR1 is SGHRS and CDR2 YFSETQ.

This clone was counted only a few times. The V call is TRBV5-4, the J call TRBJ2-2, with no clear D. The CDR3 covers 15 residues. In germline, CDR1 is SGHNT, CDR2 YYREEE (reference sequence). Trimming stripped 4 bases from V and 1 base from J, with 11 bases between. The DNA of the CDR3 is TGTGCCAGCAGCGGAGTGGTGGAGAACACCGGGGAGCTGTTTTTT. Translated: CASSGVVENTGELFF.

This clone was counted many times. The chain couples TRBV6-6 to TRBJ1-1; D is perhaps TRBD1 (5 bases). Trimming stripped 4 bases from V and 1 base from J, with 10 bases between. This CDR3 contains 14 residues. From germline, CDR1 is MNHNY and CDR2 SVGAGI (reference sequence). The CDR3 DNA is TGTGCCAGCAGTTCGGGACTGAAGAACACTGAAGCTTTCTTT. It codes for CASSSGLKNTEAFF.

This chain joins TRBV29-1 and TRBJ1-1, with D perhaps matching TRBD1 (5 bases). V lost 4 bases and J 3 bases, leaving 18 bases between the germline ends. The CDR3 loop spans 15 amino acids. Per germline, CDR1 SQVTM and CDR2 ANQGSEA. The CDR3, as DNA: TGCAGCGTTGCTGTTTGGGGCACCCAGGACACTGAAGCTTTCTTT. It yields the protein CSVAVWGTQDTEAFF.